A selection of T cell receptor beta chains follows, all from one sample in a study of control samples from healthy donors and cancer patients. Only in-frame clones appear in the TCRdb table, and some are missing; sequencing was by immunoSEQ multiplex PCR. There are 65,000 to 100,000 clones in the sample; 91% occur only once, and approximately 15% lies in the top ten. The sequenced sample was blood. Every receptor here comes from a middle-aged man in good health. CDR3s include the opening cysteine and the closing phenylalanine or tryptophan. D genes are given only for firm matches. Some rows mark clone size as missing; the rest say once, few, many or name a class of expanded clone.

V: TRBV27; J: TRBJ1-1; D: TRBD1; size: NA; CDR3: CASRIQGISNTEAFF; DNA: TGTGCCAGCCGAATACAGGGGATTAGCAACACTGAAGCTTTCTTT
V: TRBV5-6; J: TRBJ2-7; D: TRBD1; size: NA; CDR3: CASSLGQGAYEQYF; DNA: TGTGCCAGCAGCTTGGGACAGGGTGCCTACGAGCAGTACTTC
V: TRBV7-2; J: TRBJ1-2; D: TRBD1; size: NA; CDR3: CASSFRGQGGGYTF; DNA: TGTGCCAGCAGCTTCCGGGGACAGGGTGGGGGCTACACCTTC
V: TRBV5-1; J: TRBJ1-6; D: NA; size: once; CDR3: CASSFSRDSPLHF; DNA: TGCGCCAGCAGCTTCTCGAGGGATTCACCCCTCCACTTT
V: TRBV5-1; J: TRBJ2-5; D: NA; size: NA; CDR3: CASSFSPGQETQYF; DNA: TGCGCCAGCAGCTTCTCTCCAGGTCAAGAGACCCAGTACTTC
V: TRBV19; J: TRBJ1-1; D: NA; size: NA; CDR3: CASSRQQGFEAFF; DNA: TGTGCCAGTAGTAGACAACAGGGATTTGAAGCTTTCTTT
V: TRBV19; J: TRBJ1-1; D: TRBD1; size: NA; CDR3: CATKSRGDTEAFF; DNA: TGTGCCACCAAAAGCAGGGGGGACACTGAAGCTTTCTTT
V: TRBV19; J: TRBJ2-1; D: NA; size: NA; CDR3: CASTPVGSYNEQFF; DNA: TGTGCCAGTACCCCGGTAGGGTCTTACAATGAGCAGTTCTTC
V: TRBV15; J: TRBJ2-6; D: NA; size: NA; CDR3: CATSGHGSAGANVLTF; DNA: TGTGCCACCAGCGGACACGGGAGCGCCGGGGCCAACGTCCTGACTTTC
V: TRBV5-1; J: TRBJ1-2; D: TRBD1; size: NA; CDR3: CASSSLTGGREGYTF; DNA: TGCGCCAGCAGCTCATTAACAGGGGGGAGAGAAGGCTACACCTTC
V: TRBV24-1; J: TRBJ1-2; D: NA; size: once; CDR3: CATSEDTDGYTF; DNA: TGTGCCACCAGTGAGGACACTGATGGCTACACCTTC
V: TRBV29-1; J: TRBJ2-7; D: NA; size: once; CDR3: CSVERDTPSEQYF; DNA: TGCAGCGTTGAGCGAGACACTCCCTCGGAGCAGTACTTC